This T cell receptor beta chain was identified during a study of long-term antiretroviral therapy in people with HIV. Whole-study context: The earliest samples came about a decade before the 2015 immediate-ART recommendation.

The CDR3 length is 14 residues. Version v3.0 of the immunoSEQ assay was performed at survey level. Data came from immunoSEQ multiplex PCR; TCRdb stores just in-frame clones and leaves some out. The data contain tens of thousands of clones, about nine tenths of them singletons. The chain uses TRBV21-1 and TRBJ2-7; TRBD1 was called by the table and not checked on the DNA. TRBV21-1 is deemed a pseudogene. This sequence originates from a woman under 40 with HIV. The sample was unsorted PBMCs, taken 1.8 years before starting antiretroviral therapy. Here the CDR3 reads CARTGAVLPYEQYF. The CDR3, as DNA: TGTGCCAGGACAGGGGCCGTACTCCCCTACGAGCAGTACTTC.